This T cell receptor beta chain was observed in a study of blood T cell repertoires in COVID-19. The table came from immunoSEQ multiplex PCR; TCRdb's copy has only in-frame clones and leaves some out. The table shows roughly 44,000 clones, with over 85% occurring only once. V dropped 6 bases and J dropped 14; count of bases not matched to a gene: 15. Germline V gives CDR1 SNHLY, CDR2 FYNNEI. The CDR3 spans 14 residues. Sequencing was done on a sample of peripheral blood. The receptor was derived from an elderly man with acute or convalescent COVID-19. V gene TRBV2 combines with J gene TRBJ1-4; TRBD1 matches 7 bases. CDR3 DNA sequence: TGTGCCAGCAGAGAAAGGACAGGAACCCGGGGGCTGTTTTTT. Translated, it gives CASRERTGTRGLFF.